The 17 T cell receptor beta chains given below trace back to one sample, sequenced in a study of blood T cell repertoires in COVID-19. Method: immunoSEQ multiplex PCR; TCRdb's copy keeps in-frame clones and lacks some. The data show hundreds of thousands of clones, 86% seen once. The sequenced material came from PBMCs or T cells enriched from blood (not recorded which). These receptor sequences come from a woman aged 50 to 60 who had recovered from COVID-19.

J is TRBJ1-5 and V is TRBV16, with 8 bases identical to TRBD1. The CDR3 extends over 13 amino acids. Germline assignment: CDR1 KGHSY and CDR2 FQNENV. The junction had 6 bases not matched to a gene; V was cut back by 3 bases and J by 11 bases. The CDR3 here is CASSHATGVAQHF. CDR3 nucleotides: TGTGCCAGCAGCCACGCGACAGGGGTGGCCCAGCATTTT.

V usage is TRBV28 and J usage is TRBJ1-2; D might be TRBD1 (6 bases). Germline CDR1 and CDR2: MDHEN and SYDVKM. The V end was cut by 7 bases, the J end by 8 bases, with 20 bases between. The CDR3 has 14 amino acids. This CDR3 reads CASISGTGLRGYTF. The CDR3 nucleotides read TGTGCCAGCATCTCGGGAACAGGGCTGAGGGGCTACACCTTC.

The chain joins TRBV12-3 or TRBV12-4 to TRBJ2-1, with 10 bases aligning to TRBD2. V lost 10 bases and J lost 7; bases outside the gene matches: 7. The CDR3 has 13 residues. The CDR3 reads CANPEAGGNEQFF. DNA for the CDR3: TGTGCCAACCCTGAAGCGGGAGGGAATGAGCAGTTCTTC.

The chain combines TRBV7-9 with TRBJ1-3; tentative D call: TRBD1 (6 bases). The CDR3 consists of 15 residues. Between the trimmed V and J ends, which lost 5 bases and 3 bases, there was a span of 14 bases. Germline loops: CDR1 SEHNR, CDR2 FQNEAQ (reference sequence). The CDR3 here is CASSPRGPNGNTIYF. CDR3 sequence (DNA): TGTGCCAGCAGCCCCAGGGGCCCAAATGGAAACACCATATATTTT.

The V call is TRBV28, the J call TRBJ2-3; 9 bases agree with TRBD2. The trim removed 7 bases at V and 4 bases at J, leaving 6 bases unmatched. This CDR3 comprises 14 residues. The germline CDR1 and CDR2 sequences are MDHEN and SYDVKM. CDR3 coding DNA: TGTGCCAGCATCGGAGCGGGAGGTGCAGATACGCAGTATTTT. Translating it yields CASIGAGGADTQYF.

The rearrangement joins TRBV10-2 to TRBJ1-2; tentative D call: TRBD1 (5 bases). Germline-derived CDR1 and CDR2 are WSHSY and SAAADI. The CDR3 length is 13 residues. The V gene lost 3 bases and the J gene lost 3 bases, with 8 bases spanning the gap. The CDR3 DNA reads as TGCGCCAGCAGTGACAGGGCCTACTATGGCTACACCTTC. This codes for CASSDRAYYGYTF.

Points on this clone: The same CDR3 is also encoded by other DNA sequences in this sample. The V and J genes are TRBV6-5 and TRBJ1-1; 11 nucleotides agree with TRBD1. V trimming: 2 bases; J trimming: 6 bases; junction bases outside the gene matches: 2. There are 14 residues in the CDR3. The V gene's germline CDR1 is MNHEY and CDR2 SVGAGI. CDR3 protein: CASSYTGQGAEAFF. The CDR3 DNA follows: TGTGCCAGCAGTTACACGGGACAGGGGGCTGAAGCTTTCTTT.

The chain recombines TRBV21-1 with TRBJ1-4; the D call in the table, TRBD1, was not verified against the DNA. TRBV21-1 is marked as a pseudogene. The CDR3 contains 15 residues. The CDR3 sequence: CASSKRGTGGEKLFF. The CDR3 DNA reads TGTGCCAGCAGCAAAAGAGGGACAGGGGGGGAAAAACTGTTTTTT.

This sequence joins TRBV7-8 and TRBJ2-7; the match to TRBD1 covers 10 bases. With 5 bases clipped from V and 5 bases from J, the junction kept 9 bases outside the gene matches. The CDR3 runs to 15 residues. Germline CDR1 is SGHVS and CDR2 is FQNEAQ. In DNA form, the CDR3 reads TGTGCCAGCAGCAAACGGACAGGGGGTTTCGACGAGCAGTACTTC. This encodes CASSKRTGGFDEQYF.

V gene TRBV29-1 combines with J gene TRBJ2-7, with TRBD1 identical over 10 bases. In germline, CDR1 is SQVTM, CDR2 ANQGSEA. Trimming removed 4 bases from V and 2 bases from J; junction bases left unmatched: 14. CDR3 length equals 17 residues. Written as DNA, the CDR3 is TGCAGCGTTGTTGTGGGAGGTCCAGGACAGGGGGCCTACGAGCAGTACTTC. Translating gives CSVVVGGPGQGAYEQYF.

The chain recombines TRBV7-9 with TRBJ2-3; TRBD1 aligns across 8 bases. The CDR3 extends over 17 amino acids. Trimming took 2 bases from V and 4 from J; bases not matched to a gene: 11. CDR1 is SEHNR, CDR2 FQNEAQ, per germline (reference sequence). CDR3 sequence: CASSLWRVDRGSDTQYF. CDR3 DNA sequence: TGTGCCAGCAGCTTATGGCGTGTAGACAGGGGTTCAGATACGCAGTATTTT.

CDR3 nucleotide sequence: TGTGCCAGTAGTCCTTTTTCGGGGTATGGCTACACCTTC. Protein product: CASSPFSGYGYTF. The rearrangement uses TRBV19 and TRBJ1-2; D is unresolved. V lost 5 bases and J 5 bases, leaving 12 bases between the germline ends. From germline, CDR1 is LNHDA and CDR2 SQIVND (reference sequence). The CDR3 spans 13 residues.

The gene calls are TRBV3-1 (or the pseudogene TRBV3-2) and TRBJ1-4, with unresolved D. The CDR3 loop spans 16 amino acids. Germline V gene sequence: CDR1 LGHDT, CDR2 YNNKEL (reference sequence). V was trimmed by 0 bases and J by 0 bases, leaving 8 bases between them. DNA of the CDR3: TGTGCCAGCAGCCAAGATCCATTAGCAACTAATGAAAAACTGTTTTTT. Translating it yields CASSQDPLATNEKLFF.

V gene TRBV6-5 combines with J gene TRBJ2-5; 8 bases fit TRBD2. The CDR3 has 15 residues. CDR1 is MNHEY, CDR2 SVGAGI, per germline. J lost 0 bases, V lost 8 bases, and 8 bases had no gene match. The CDR3 protein is CASGRLALYQETQYF. The CDR3 bases are TGTGCCAGCGGCCGACTAGCGTTGTACCAAGAGACCCAGTACTTC.

The V call is TRBV6-2 or TRBV6-3, the J call TRBJ2-5; D is perhaps TRBD2 (6 bases). The CDR3 is made up of 13 amino acids. V was shortened by 6 bases and J by 5 bases, with 13 bases between the two germline ends. Per the germline V gene, CDR1 is MNHEY and CDR2 is SVGEGT. This CDR3 is CASSSPAGETQYF. The DNA of the CDR3 is TGTGCCAGCAGCTCTCCCGCGGGGGAGACCCAGTACTTC.

The chain employs TRBV6-2 or TRBV6-3 and TRBJ1-1; TRBD1 might be the D (5 bases). The CDR3 totals 15 residues. Trimming stripped 4 bases from V and 1 base from J, with 13 bases between. Germline V gene sequence: CDR1 MNHEY, CDR2 SVGEGT. The CDR3 DNA sequence: TGTGCCAGCAGTTCCCCCCGCGACAGGAACACTGAAGCTTTCTTT. As protein: CASSSPRDRNTEAFF.

This chain joins TRBV5-1 and TRBJ2-7, with unresolved D. The CDR3 is 15 amino acids. Germline V CDR1 and CDR2: SGHRS, YFSETQ. V shed 0 bases and J shed 4 bases, with 14 bases lying between them. The CDR3 DNA is TGCGCCAGCAGCTTGGAACGTAACGCGCGATACGAGCAGTACTTC. Translation gives CASSLERNARYEQYF.